This passage covers 2 T cell receptor beta chains from one sample sequenced in a study of OX40 agonist ivuxolimab in advanced cancers. Measured with immunoSEQ multiplex PCR; TCRdb has only the in-frame clones, and not every one. This table holds tens of thousands of clones, roughly 85% found once. The sample was CD4+ or CD8+ T cells sorted from blood, taken in a trial of the OX40 agonist ivuxolimab. Receptor source: an adult with an advanced solid tumor such as melanoma, head and neck, liver or kidney cancer.

The V call is TRBV19, the J call TRBJ2-1; D call uncertain. The V end lost 5 bases, the J end lost 1 base, and 6 bases lay between the germline ends. The CDR3 length is 13 residues. CDR1 is LNHDA and CDR2 is SQIVND in the germline V gene (reference sequence). The CDR3 is CASSDQSYNEQFF. The CDR3 DNA sequence: TGTGCCAGTAGTGACCAATCCTACAATGAGCAGTTCTTC. Full variable domain (outside the CDR3, taken from reference TRBV19 and TRBJ2-1): DGGITQSPKYLFRKEGQNVTLSCEQNLNHDAMYWYRQDPGQGLRLIYYSQIVNDFQKGDIAEGYSVSREKKESFPLTVTSAQKNPTAFYLCASSDQSYNEQFFGPGTRLTVL.

By sample share, this clone is medium-sized. In DNA, the CDR3 is TGTGCCAGCAGTTTATTAGGCTCGGCAGATGGCTACACCTTC. Translation: CASSLLGSADGYTF. V usage is TRBV28 and J usage is TRBJ1-2; no clear D gene. The CDR3 is 14 residues long. The germline V gene encodes CDR1 MDHEN and CDR2 SYDVKM. V lost 1 base and J lost 6, with 12 bases in between.